The rows below give T cell receptor beta chains drawn from one sample of a study of cytomegalovirus exposure and HLA in healthy donors. Profiled with immunoSEQ multiplex PCR; TCRdb holds only in-frame clones, not every one. The data hold approximately 130,000 clones, with 75% to 90% observed a single time. Sample: PBMCs. These receptors all come from a woman in her forties or fifties in good health and CMV-seropositive. The CDR3 runs from the conserved cysteine through the conserved F or W. The order of the fields is V gene, J gene, D gene, CDR3 protein. The D gene is left open where the match is weak.

V gene: TRBV6-1
J gene: TRBJ1-4
D gene: NA
CDR3 protein: CASSDAGRGEKLFF

V gene: TRBV7-2
J gene: TRBJ2-7
D gene: TRBD1
CDR3 protein: CASSFRTGYSYEQYF

V gene: TRBV9
J gene: TRBJ2-5
D gene: TRBD2
CDR3 protein: CASSVELARETQYF

V gene: TRBV7-9
J gene: TRBJ1-2
D gene: TRBD1
CDR3 protein: CASSPLGTGNGYTF

V gene: TRBV9
J gene: TRBJ2-1
D gene: TRBD2
CDR3 protein: CASSGSGNNEQFF

V gene: TRBV7-3
J gene: TRBJ2-7
D gene: NA
CDR3 protein: CASSPRGGSRSYEQYF

V gene: TRBV7-3
J gene: TRBJ1-2
D gene: TRBD1
CDR3 protein: CASSQGTGKDGYTF

V gene: TRBV7-2
J gene: NA
D gene: TRBD2
CDR3 protein: CASSLFTSGYVTYEQYF

V gene: TRBV10-1
J gene: TRBJ2-7
D gene: TRBD2
CDR3 protein: CASRGRRTSGGYYEQYF

V gene: TRBV28
J gene: TRBJ1-5
D gene: NA
CDR3 protein: CASGQADQPQHF

V gene: TRBV29-1
J gene: TRBJ1-2
D gene: NA
CDR3 protein: CSVLGGEWKGRAYGYTF

V gene: TRBV9
J gene: TRBJ1-1
D gene: NA
CDR3 protein: CASSGDPTGSVGAFF

V gene: TRBV19
J gene: TRBJ1-4
D gene: NA
CDR3 protein: CASSSTRGEKLFF

V gene: TRBV7-2
J gene: TRBJ2-5
D gene: NA
CDR3 protein: CASSLVGQGIETQYF

V gene: TRBV30
J gene: TRBJ2-7
D gene: NA
CDR3 protein: CAWGVRGGGYEQYF

V gene: TRBV5-1
J gene: TRBJ1-4
D gene: TRBD1
CDR3 protein: CASSSQGQGFNEKLFF

V gene: TRBV18
J gene: TRBJ2-7
D gene: NA
CDR3 protein: CASSPSQGIYEQYF

V gene: TRBV6-4
J gene: TRBJ1-1
D gene: NA
CDR3 protein: CASSITVNTEAFF

V gene: TRBV11-2
J gene: TRBJ2-3
D gene: TRBD2
CDR3 protein: CASSSWTSGGTDTQYF

V gene: TRBV2
J gene: TRBJ1-1
D gene: NA
CDR3 protein: CASSGDSMNTEAFF

V gene: TRBV7-3
J gene: TRBJ1-2
D gene: NA
CDR3 protein: CASSLTARGDYGYTF

V gene: TRBV19
J gene: TRBJ2-1
D gene: NA
CDR3 protein: CASSNWSTRGQFF

V gene: TRBV25-1
J gene: TRBJ1-1
D gene: TRBD1
CDR3 protein: CASSEPGDRGTEAFF

V gene: TRBV5-1
J gene: TRBJ1-3
D gene: NA
CDR3 protein: CASSDPGASGNTIYF

V gene: TRBV23-1
J gene: TRBJ1-5
D gene: NA
CDR3 protein: CASSQSKQRYSNQPQHF

V gene: TRBV30
J gene: TRBJ1-4
D gene: NA
CDR3 protein: CAWSIRTNEKLFF

V gene: TRBV9
J gene: TRBJ1-1
D gene: NA
CDR3 protein: CASSRSGTEAFF

V gene: TRBV28
J gene: TRBJ2-3
D gene: NA
CDR3 protein: CASRKQGPDTQYF

V gene: TRBV23-1
J gene: TRBJ1-2
D gene: NA
CDR3 protein: CASSPTRDSDYGYTF

V gene: TRBV18
J gene: TRBJ2-2
D gene: TRBD2
CDR3 protein: CASSPSLVAGLGTGELFF

V gene: TRBV19
J gene: TRBJ2-2
D gene: NA
CDR3 protein: CASRRTTHNGELFF

V gene: TRBV5-1
J gene: TRBJ2-4
D gene: TRBD2
CDR3 protein: CASSIGTSGRFAKNIQYF

V gene: TRBV4-1
J gene: TRBJ1-6
D gene: TRBD1
CDR3 protein: CASSPRGIRPGSYNSPLHF

V gene: TRBV4-2
J gene: TRBJ2-5
D gene: NA
CDR3 protein: CASSQEREGAQYF

V gene: TRBV2
J gene: TRBJ2-2
D gene: TRBD1
CDR3 protein: CASTQDRAAGELFF

V gene: TRBV11-2
J gene: TRBJ2-7
D gene: TRBD1
CDR3 protein: CASSSRQGEQYF

V gene: TRBV5-8
J gene: TRBJ2-7
D gene: TRBD2
CDR3 protein: CASSRTSGTGYEQYF